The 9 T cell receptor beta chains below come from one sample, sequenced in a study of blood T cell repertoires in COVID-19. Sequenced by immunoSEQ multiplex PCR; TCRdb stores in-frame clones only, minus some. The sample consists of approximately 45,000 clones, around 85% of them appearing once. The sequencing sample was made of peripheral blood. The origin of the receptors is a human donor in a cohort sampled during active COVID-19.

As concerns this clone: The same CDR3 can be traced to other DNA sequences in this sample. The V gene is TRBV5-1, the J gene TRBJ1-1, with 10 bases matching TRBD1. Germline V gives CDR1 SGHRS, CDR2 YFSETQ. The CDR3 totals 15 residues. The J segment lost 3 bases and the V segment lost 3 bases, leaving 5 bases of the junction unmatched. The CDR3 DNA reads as TGCGCCAGCAGCTCGGGGACAGGGGCTGACACTGAAGCTTTCTTT. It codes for CASSSGTGADTEAFF.

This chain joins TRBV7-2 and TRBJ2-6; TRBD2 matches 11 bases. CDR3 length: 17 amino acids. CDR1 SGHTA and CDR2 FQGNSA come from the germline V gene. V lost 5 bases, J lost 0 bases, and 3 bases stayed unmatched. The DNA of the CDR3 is TGTGCCAGCAGCAGACTAGCGGGGTTCTCTGGGGCCAACGTCCTGACTTTC. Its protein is CASSRLAGFSGANVLTF.

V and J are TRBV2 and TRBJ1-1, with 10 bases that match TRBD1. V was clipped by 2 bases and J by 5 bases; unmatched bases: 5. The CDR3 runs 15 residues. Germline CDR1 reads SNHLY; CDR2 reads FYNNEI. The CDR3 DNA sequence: TGTGCCAGCAGTGAACTTGGGACAGGGGAAACTGAAGCTTTCTTT. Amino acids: CASSELGTGETEAFF.

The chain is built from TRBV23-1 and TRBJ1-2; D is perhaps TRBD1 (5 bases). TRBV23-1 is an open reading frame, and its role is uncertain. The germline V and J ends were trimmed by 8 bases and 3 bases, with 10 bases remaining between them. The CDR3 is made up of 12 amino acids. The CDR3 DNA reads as TGCGCCAGCGACAGTGCTTACTATGGCTACACCTTC. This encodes CASDSAYYGYTF.

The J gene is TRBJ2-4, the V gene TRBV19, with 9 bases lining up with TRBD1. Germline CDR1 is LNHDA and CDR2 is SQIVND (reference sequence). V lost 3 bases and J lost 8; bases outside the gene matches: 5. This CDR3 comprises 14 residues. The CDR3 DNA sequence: TGTGCCAGTAGTATGCGGACAGGGGTGGACATTCAGTACTTC. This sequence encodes CASSMRTGVDIQYF.

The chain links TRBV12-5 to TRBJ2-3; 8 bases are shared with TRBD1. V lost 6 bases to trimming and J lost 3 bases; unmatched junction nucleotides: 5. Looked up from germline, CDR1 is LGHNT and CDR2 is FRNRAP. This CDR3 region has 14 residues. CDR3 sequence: CASGPGQGTDTQYF. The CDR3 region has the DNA TGTGCTAGTGGCCCCGGACAGGGAACAGATACGCAGTATTTT.

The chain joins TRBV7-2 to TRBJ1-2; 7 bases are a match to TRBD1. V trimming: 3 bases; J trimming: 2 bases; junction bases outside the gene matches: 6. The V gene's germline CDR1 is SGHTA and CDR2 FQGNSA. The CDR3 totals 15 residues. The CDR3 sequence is CASSLGTDVNYGYTF. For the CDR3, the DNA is TGTGCCAGCAGCTTGGGGACAGATGTAAACTATGGCTACACCTTC.

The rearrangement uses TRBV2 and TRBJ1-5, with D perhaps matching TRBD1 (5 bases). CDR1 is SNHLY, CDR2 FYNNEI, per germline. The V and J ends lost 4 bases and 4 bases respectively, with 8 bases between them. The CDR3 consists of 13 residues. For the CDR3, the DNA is TGTGCCAGCAGTGGACAGCCAAATCAGCCCCAGCATTTT. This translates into CASSGQPNQPQHF.

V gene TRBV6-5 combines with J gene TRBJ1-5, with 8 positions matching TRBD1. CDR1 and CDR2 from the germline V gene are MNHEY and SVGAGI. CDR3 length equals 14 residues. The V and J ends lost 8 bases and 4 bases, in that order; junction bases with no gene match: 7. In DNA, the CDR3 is TGTGCCAGCGGAGACAGGGGAAGTAATCAGCCCCAGCATTTT. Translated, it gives CASGDRGSNQPQHF.